The 9 T cell receptor beta chains below all came from one sample that was sequenced in a study of T cells after yellow fever vaccination. TCRdb passed the 5' RACE reads through MiXCR, listing each CDR3 protein once. The data hold 620,000 or so distinct CDR3 sequences, with 12% observed a single time. The sample here was PBMCs, taken on the day of the yellow fever booster vaccination. These TCRs come from a man aged 30-40 years who received the YFV17D yellow fever vaccine.

The chain employs TRBV11-2 and TRBJ1-1; 9 bases map to TRBD1. V shed 2 bases and J 5 bases; nucleotides not matched to a gene: 3. Germline CDR1 and CDR2: SGHAT and FQNNGV. The CDR3 runs to 14 residues. The CDR3 nucleotides read TGTGCCAGCAGCTTACGGACAGGGGTGACTGAAGCTTTCTTT. Protein: CASSLRTGVTEAFF.

This chain connects TRBV4-2 to TRBJ2-5, with 9 bases lining up with TRBD1. CDR3 length: 20 residues. From germline, CDR1 is LGHNA and CDR2 YNFKEQ. V lost 8 bases, J lost 5 bases, and 27 bases stayed unmatched. The CDR3 DNA reads TGTGCCAGCGGGCGGTCGGGACAGGGCGTGCTCCGGCGAGGATTGGAGACCCAGTACTTC. Encoded protein: CASGRSGQGVLRRGLETQYF.

The V gene is TRBV20-1, the J gene TRBJ2-3; the D is unclear. The germline V gene encodes CDR1 DFQATT and CDR2 SNEGSKA (reference sequence). The CDR3 is made up of 11 amino acids. Trimming took 6 bases from V and 9 from J, leaving 13 bases between them. CDR3: CSAELGWTQYF. DNA of the CDR3: TGCAGTGCCGAACTGGGGTGGACGCAGTATTTT.

In this sample, this clonotype turned up many times. The CDR3, as DNA: TGTGCCAGCAGACCCGGGACTGTGAACACTGAAGCTTTCTTT. Its translation is CASRPGTVNTEAFF. The J gene is TRBJ1-1, the V gene TRBV27; tentative D call: TRBD1 (5 bases). Trimming took 6 bases from V and 0 from J, leaving 11 bases between them. From germline, CDR1 is MNHEY and CDR2 SMNVEV (reference sequence). The CDR3 contains 14 residues.

This chain joins TRBV11-3 and TRBJ2-1; 11 bases fit TRBD2. The ends lost 5 bases at V and 9 bases at J; junction bases unmatched: 9. CDR1 is SGHNT and CDR2 is YENEEA in the germline V gene. There are 15 residues in the CDR3. The CDR3 DNA reads TGTGCCAGCAGCCCGGGACTAGCGGACCTCGGTGAGCAGTTCTTC. Its protein is CASSPGLADLGEQFF.

V is TRBV9 and J is TRBJ1-6; no clear D gene. CDR3 size: 14 residues. CDR1 and CDR2 from the germline V gene are SGDLS and YYNGEE. The V end was cut by 4 bases, the J end by 7 bases, with 12 bases between. The CDR3: CASSPQGDNSPLHF. CDR3 nucleotide sequence: TGTGCCAGCAGCCCCCAAGGCGACAATTCACCCCTCCACTTT.

This sequence joins TRBV5-1 and TRBJ1-1; D unclear. The ends were cut back, 0 bases at V and 4 bases at J, with 7 bases in the middle. The germline V gene has CDR1 SGHRS and CDR2 YFSETQ. The CDR3 has 13 residues. The chain's CDR3 is CASSLVAATEAFF. Written as DNA, the CDR3 is TGCGCCAGCAGCTTGGTGGCAGCCACTGAAGCTTTCTTT.

This clonotype turned up a few times. The rearrangement joins TRBV3-1 to TRBJ2-5; D remains ambiguous. With 4 bases removed from V and 3 bases from J, the gap between germline ends came to 12 bases. CDR3 size: 14 residues. Germline V lookup: CDR1 LGHDT, CDR2 YNNKEL (reference sequence). The CDR3: CASSRYNSKETQYF. The CDR3 coding sequence is TGTGCCAGCAGCCGCTATAATAGCAAAGAGACCCAGTACTTC.

In its sample, this clonotype was seen a few times. The rearrangement links TRBV12-3 or TRBV12-4 to TRBJ2-2; TRBD1 matches at 8 bases. Trimming at V came to 6 bases and at J to 6 bases, leaving 9 bases not matched to a gene. This CDR3 comprises 15 residues. Here the CDR3 reads CASSKTGVDSGELFF. In DNA form, the CDR3 reads TGTGCCAGCAGCAAGACAGGGGTAGATTCCGGGGAGCTGTTTTTT.